The T cell receptor beta chain described here comes from a study of cytomegalovirus exposure and HLA in healthy donors. Overall study findings and caveats: Published work reported that the classifier diagnosed cytomegalovirus status with high specificity and sensitivity. Usually a TCR sequence was rare, but some public TCRs were found in many donors. Cytomegalovirus-associated status was assigned to around 160 TCR beta chains. Specificity for CMV antigens was confirmed in vitro for three of the CMV-associated chains.

This clone was seen a single time. What it recognizes is unknown. The CDR3 sequence is 15 residues long. The V and J ends lost 0 bases and 0 bases respectively, with 6 bases between them. From germline, CDR1 is LNHNV and CDR2 YYDKDF (reference sequence). The assay was immunoSEQ multiplex PCR, and TCRdb's table has in-frame clones only and misses some. The profile shows hundreds of thousands of clones, 75% to 90% of them singletons. Sequenced: PBMCs. The chain links TRBV15 to TRBJ1-3; D unresolved. This receptor was taken from a woman aged 18-29 years in good health and CMV-seronegative. The CDR3 DNA follows: TGTGCCACCAGCAGAGAAGGAGACTCTGGAAACACCATATATTTT. This codes for CATSREGDSGNTIYF. Using reference TRBV15 and TRBJ1-3 for the parts outside the CDR3, the full variable domain is DAMVIQNPRYQVTQFGKPVTLSCSQTLNHNVMYWYQQKSSQAPKLLFHYYDKDFNNEADTPDNFQSRRPNTSFCFLDIRSPGLGDTAMYLCATSREGDSGNTIYFGEGSWLTVV.